One and the same sample provided the 26 T cell receptor beta chains below, sequenced in a study of T-cell memory formation after mild COVID-19 (dated by TCRdb to the early 2020s). Library preparation was by 5' RACE. The listed sequencing device is Illumina NovaSeq 6000. The public reads were reanalyzed by TCRdb: fastp trimming at Q25, MiXCR alignment, in-frame beta chains only. Rows are unified per CDR3 protein, each entry keeping the most common DNA and genes. This sample comprises around 370,000 distinct CDR3 sequences, 20% to 25% of them detected only once. The ten most abundant clones make up approximately 13% of the sample. The sample consisted of PBMCs or a T cell subset sorted from them (not recorded which). These receptors were collected from an adult woman who had mild COVID-19 (a few samples of this study predate the infection). The sample titles of this study are shuffled in the database, so cell type and time point are left out; the donor was told from shared clones.

This clonotype occurred a few times. CDR3 bases: TGTGCCACCCGGTCTGGGACAGGGAGCTCCTACGAGCAGTACTTC. The encoded protein is CATRSGTGSSYEQYF. The rearrangement uses TRBV10-3 and TRBJ2-7, with 9 bases that match TRBD1. The trim removed 10 bases at V and 0 bases at J, leaving 10 bases unmatched. This CDR3 is 15 amino acids long. Germline values: CDR1 ENHRY, CDR2 SYGVKD.

The chain couples TRBV27 to TRBJ1-5, with D unclear. Per germline, CDR1 MNHEY and CDR2 SMNVEV (reference sequence). The V gene lost 6 bases and the J gene lost 11 bases, with 11 bases spanning the gap. This CDR3 is 11 amino acids long. Here the CDR3 reads CASRGSKSQHF. CDR3 DNA: TGTGCCAGCAGGGGCTCGAAGTCCCAGCATTTT.

The V and J genes are TRBV9 and TRBJ2-7; a possible D gene is TRBD1 (6 bases). Germline V CDR1 and CDR2: SGDLS, YYNGEE. The CDR3 contains 16 residues. The V and J ends lost 0 bases and 6 bases respectively, with 19 bases between them. The CDR3 sequence: CASSVAGTGPTTEQYF. The CDR3 nucleotides are TGTGCCAGCAGCGTAGCTGGTACAGGGCCCACCACCGAGCAGTACTTC.

This clonotype was detected many times. The gene calls are TRBV5-1 and TRBJ2-7; 12 bases map to TRBD1. The germline gives CDR1 SGHRS, CDR2 YFSETQ. CDR3 length: 14 amino acids. V lost 3 bases and J lost 7; bases outside the gene matches: 5. CDR3 DNA sequence: TGCGCCAGCAGCTGGGACAGGGGGCCAGGGGAGCAGTACTTC. Translating it yields CASSWDRGPGEQYF.

This chain uses TRBV6-2 or TRBV6-3 with TRBJ2-1, with D tentatively TRBD2 (6 bases). V was trimmed by 5 bases and J by 2 bases, leaving 10 bases between them. Germline-derived CDR1 and CDR2 are MNHEY and SVGEGT. This CDR3 is 14 amino acids long. Written as DNA, the CDR3 is TGTGCCAGCAGTCCGGGACTGACCTACAATGAGCAGTTCTTC. It encodes CASSPGLTYNEQFF.

This clonotype was seen a few times. This chain connects TRBV7-8 to TRBJ1-6; D is uncertain. The V gene lost 2 bases and the J gene lost 11 bases, with 16 bases spanning the gap. Looked up from germline, CDR1 is SGHVS and CDR2 is FQNEAQ. This CDR3 is 15 amino acids long. CDR3 loop: CASSLFLRVGTPLHF. The CDR3 DNA sequence: TGTGCCAGCAGCTTATTTTTGCGTGTGGGGACACCCCTCCACTTT. The whole variable domain, remainder taken from reference TRBV7-8 and TRBJ1-6, is GAGVSQSPRYKVAKRGQDVALRCDPISGHVSLFWYQQALGQGPEFLTYFQNEAQLDKSGLPSDRFFAERPEGSVSTLKIQRTQQEDSAVYLCASSLFLRVGTPLHFGNGTRLTVT.

This CDR3 reads CASSARTGRANYGYTF. CDR3 in DNA: TGTGCCAGCAGCGCTCGGACAGGGAGGGCCAACTATGGCTACACCTTC. The rearrangement links TRBV2 to TRBJ1-2; TRBD1 aligns across 8 bases. J gave up 2 bases and V 6 bases, and 11 bases lay outside the gene matches. CDR1 and CDR2 from the germline V gene are SNHLY and FYNNEI. This CDR3 spans 16 amino acids.

On this clonotype itself: A junction boundary mismatches the germline segment, possibly from a read error. For the CDR3, the DNA is TGTGCTAGCAGCTGGAGGGAGGGTCACAATATTGAGCAGTTCTTC. Residues: CASSWREGHNIEQFF. The genes are TRBV7-7 and TRBJ2-1; 7 bases are a match to TRBD2. CDR3 length: 15 residues. Germline V gene data show CDR1 as SSHAT and CDR2 as FNYEAQ (reference sequence).

At least ten counts were recorded for this clonotype. The V and J genes are TRBV7-3 and TRBJ2-7, with 8 bases matching TRBD2. Germline V gene lookup returns CDR1 SGHTA and CDR2 FQGTGA. Germline trimming cut 5 bases from V and 5 bases from J; bases unmatched to any gene: 17. The CDR3 covers 17 residues. CDR3 coding DNA: TGTGCCAGCAGCCACGGCACACTAGCGGCCTTTCGGGACGAGCAGTACTTC. It encodes CASSHGTLAAFRDEQYF.

The chain joins TRBV19 to TRBJ1-1; tentative D call: TRBD1 (5 bases). Trimming took off 6 bases at V and 1 base at J, with 18 bases between the two ends. The CDR3 runs to 16 residues. CDR1 and CDR2 from the germline V gene are LNHDA and SQIVND (reference sequence). The CDR3 loop reads CASSGLWTRENTEAFF. CDR3 nucleotide sequence: TGTGCCAGTAGCGGGCTGTGGACCAGGGAGAACACTGAAGCTTTCTTT.

This clonotype turned up a few times. V usage is TRBV5-1 and J usage is TRBJ2-5; no definite D call. V lost 0 bases and J 2 bases, leaving 14 bases between the germline ends. The germline gives CDR1 SGHRS, CDR2 YFSETQ. The CDR3 contains 16 residues. Here the CDR3 DNA reads TGCGCCAGCAGCTTGGAGCTGCATCTCCTTCAAGAGACCCAGTACTTC. Protein sequence: CASSLELHLLQETQYF. Based on the CDR3 plus reference TRBV5-1 and TRBJ2-5, the full variable domain is KAGVTQTPRYLIKTRGQQVTLSCSPISGHRSVSWYQQTPGQGLQFLFEYFSETQRNKGNFPGRFSGRQFSNSRSEMNVSTLELGDSALYLCASSLELHLLQETQYFGPGTRLLVL.

The chain is built from TRBV7-7 and TRBJ2-2; TRBD2 is a possible D gene (7 bases). The CDR3 length is 15 residues. Germline V CDR1 and CDR2: SSHAT, FNYEAQ (reference sequence). The germline V and J ends were trimmed by 7 bases and 6 bases, with 18 bases remaining between them. This chain's CDR3 is CASTYRGAGPGELFF. CDR3 coding DNA: TGTGCCAGCACCTACCGGGGGGCCGGCCCCGGGGAGCTGTTTTTT. Full variable domain (missing parts from reference TRBV7-7 and TRBJ2-2): GAGVSQSPRYKVTKRGQDVTLRCDPISSHATLYWYQQALGQGPEFLTYFNYEAQPDKSGLPSDRFSAERPEGSISTLTIQRTEQRDSAMYRCASTYRGAGPGELFFGEGSRLTVL.

As regards this clonotype: Possible read error: a much larger clone is one base away. The chain carries TRBV6-2 or TRBV6-3 and TRBJ2-7, with 7 bases identical to TRBD1. This CDR3 spans 15 amino acids. The trim removed 2 bases at V and 3 bases at J, leaving 7 bases unmatched. Germline values: CDR1 MNHEY, CDR2 SVGEGT. CDR3 residues: CASSYPGTAFYEQYF. As DNA, the CDR3 is TGTGCCAGCAGTTACCCCGGGACAGCGTTCTACGAGCAGTACTTC.

This clonotype was seen only a few times. The chain employs TRBV20-1 and TRBJ1-2, with TRBD1 matching over 9 bases. Germline trimming cut 8 bases from V and 6 bases from J; bases unmatched to any gene: 4. The germline gives CDR1 DFQATT, CDR2 SNEGSKA (reference sequence). This CDR3 region has 11 residues. The CDR3, as DNA: TGCAGTTTACAGGGGGCGAATGGCTACACCTTC. Its protein product is CSLQGANGYTF.

The genes are TRBV5-4 and TRBJ2-2, with 8 nucleotides matching TRBD1. V shed 2 bases, J shed 2 bases, and the junction held 5 bases outside the gene matches. Per germline, CDR1 SGHNT and CDR2 YYREEE (reference sequence). There are 16 residues in the CDR3. The CDR3 DNA is TGTGCCAGCAGCTTAACGCAGGGGGCCAACACCGGGGAGCTGTTTTTT. This sequence encodes CASSLTQGANTGELFF. Using reference TRBV5-4 and TRBJ2-2 for the parts outside the CDR3, the full variable domain is ETGVTQSPTHLIKTRGQQVTLRCSSQSGHNTVSWYQQALGQGPQFIFQYYREEENGRGNFPPRFSGLQFPNYSSELNVNALELDDSALYLCASSLTQGANTGELFFGEGSRLTVL.

V and J are TRBV24-1 and TRBJ2-1; D is unclear. Germline V gene sequence: CDR1 KGHDR, CDR2 SFDVKD. The V end was cut by 4 bases, the J end by 8 bases, with 11 bases between. The CDR3 runs to 13 residues. This chain's CDR3 is CATSEPPDDEQFF. DNA of the CDR3: TGTGCCACCAGTGAGCCACCCGACGATGAGCAGTTCTTC.

The chain joins TRBV12-3 or TRBV12-4 to TRBJ2-1; D gene unclear. The germline V and J ends were trimmed by 3 bases and 0 bases, with 9 bases remaining between them. The CDR3 extends over 15 amino acids. CDR3 in amino acids: CASSFRPNSYNEQFF. CDR3 bases: TGTGCCAGCAGTTTCCGGCCGAACTCCTACAATGAGCAGTTCTTC.

This chain joins TRBV4-1 and TRBJ1-2; D is unresolved. Germline V lookup: CDR1 MGHRA, CDR2 YSYEKL. This CDR3 is 14 amino acids long. V was clipped by 1 base and J by 4 bases, with 10 bases between them. CDR3 in DNA: TGCGCCAGCAGCCAAGTTGCCACGGCCTATGGCTACACCTTC. It yields the protein CASSQVATAYGYTF.

The V and J genes are TRBV2 and TRBJ2-3; D gene ambiguous. Trimming cost V 8 bases and J 2 bases, with 2 bases left between them. The CDR3 length is 10 residues. Germline CDR1 SNHLY, CDR2 FYNNEI. The CDR3 DNA is TGTGCCAGCTTCACAGATACGCAGTATTTT. Its protein product is CASFTDTQYF.

V usage is TRBV7-2 and J usage is TRBJ2-1; D could derive from TRBD1 or TRBD2 (5 bases each). V dropped 3 bases and J dropped 2 bases, with 8 bases sitting between them. The CDR3 extends over 14 amino acids. Per germline, CDR1 SGHTA and CDR2 FQGNSA. The CDR3, as DNA: TGTGCCAGCAGCTTCACGGGACCCTACAATGAGCAGTTCTTC. It is translated as CASSFTGPYNEQFF.

This clonotype was observed a few times. The rearrangement uses TRBV7-9 and TRBJ1-1; 7 bases fit TRBD1. CDR1 is SEHNR and CDR2 is FQNEAQ in the germline V gene (reference sequence). The CDR3 is made up of 15 amino acids. Unmatched junction bases numbered 13, after V lost 5 bases and J lost 7 bases. The CDR3, as DNA: TGTGCCAGCAGCGCCGAGGCAGGGGGGCAGCTTGAAGCTTTCTTT. This translates into CASSAEAGGQLEAFF.

The chain is built from TRBV5-1 and TRBJ1-1, with a tentative D call TRBD1 (5 bases). In germline, CDR1 is SGHRS, CDR2 YFSETQ. The length of the CDR3 is 14 residues. Trimming took 6 bases from V and 5 from J, leaving 17 bases between them. In DNA form, the CDR3 reads TGCGCCAGCACTTCCGGGACTTACAAGACTGAAGCTTTCTTT. Protein: CASTSGTYKTEAFF.

This chain links TRBV3-1 with TRBJ1-1; TRBD1 matches 11 bases. J lost 4 bases, V lost 8 bases, and 9 bases had no gene match. Germline V gene lookup returns CDR1 LGHDT and CDR2 YNNKEL (reference sequence). The CDR3 is 15 amino acids. The CDR3 loop is CASCKGTGGSTEAFF. CDR3 DNA sequence: TGTGCCAGCTGTAAGGGGACAGGGGGTAGCACTGAAGCTTTCTTT.

Only a few counts were recorded for this clonotype. The V gene is TRBV7-3, the J gene TRBJ2-7, with D possibly being TRBD1 (5 bases). CDR1 is SGHTA and CDR2 is FQGTGA in the germline V gene. The CDR3 length is 13 residues. Trimming took off 5 bases at V and 6 bases at J, with 14 bases between the two ends. In nucleotides, the CDR3 is TGTGCCAGCAGCCCGATAGACCAGGGCGAGCAGTACTTC. Protein product: CASSPIDQGEQYF.

A note on this clonotype: An end of the junction does not agree with germline; a read error may underlie this. V is TRBV25-1 and J is TRBJ2-7; TRBD2 matches at 10 bases. Germline V gives CDR1 MGHDK, CDR2 SYGVNS. There are 14 residues in the CDR3. The DNA for the CDR3 is TGTGCCAGCAGTGAGGGGAGGGCTAGCGGGAGATTGGACTTC. Protein: CASSEGRASGRLDF.

The rearrangement joins TRBV29-1 to TRBJ1-2, with TRBD1 matching over 9 bases. Germline V gene sequence: CDR1 SQVTM, CDR2 ANQGSEA. V dropped 7 bases and J dropped 6; count of bases not matched to a gene: 18. This CDR3 has 16 residues. The CDR3 nucleotides read TGCAGCGCCCCGGGACAGGGACGATCGGGGAATCATGGCTACACCTTC. It yields the protein CSAPGQGRSGNHGYTF.